The 32 T cell receptor beta chains reported below all come from one sample, sequenced in a study of blood T cell repertoires in COVID-19. Using immunoSEQ multiplex PCR, the repertoire was profiled, and TCRdb retains in-frame clones only, with some absent. Counted here are 180,000 or so clones, approximately 85% occurring once; the ten biggest clones make up 8.2%. Sequencing input: peripheral blood. Every receptor here comes from a woman in her fifties or sixties with acute or convalescent COVID-19.

The V call is TRBV9, the J call TRBJ1-1, with no clear D. The CDR3 spans 15 residues. Germline assignment: CDR1 SGDLS and CDR2 YYNGEE. With 0 bases removed from V and 4 bases from J, the gap between germline ends came to 13 bases. CDR3 sequence: CASSVGAGTTTEAFF. DNA of the CDR3: TGTGCCAGCAGCGTAGGGGCCGGTACAACCACTGAAGCTTTCTTT.

This clone was counted once. The chain recombines TRBV6-7 with TRBJ2-3, with TRBD2 matching over 12 bases. TRBV6-7 is known as an ORF, though its function is uncertain. This CDR3 is built from 20 residues. V dropped 2 bases and J dropped 3; count of bases not matched to a gene: 15. Here the CDR3 reads CASSYLMGASGRADTDTQYF. DNA for the CDR3: TGTGCCAGCAGTTACCTGATGGGGGCTAGCGGGAGGGCTGATACAGATACGCAGTATTTT.

The chain combines TRBV6-5 with TRBJ1-1, with D hard to call. V lost 0 bases, J lost 6 bases, and 11 bases lay in between. The germline V gene has CDR1 MNHEY and CDR2 SVGAGI. The CDR3 consists of 14 residues. Here the CDR3 reads CASSYSGGSAEAFF. CDR3 sequence (DNA): TGTGCCAGCAGTTACTCCGGCGGTTCGGCTGAAGCTTTCTTT.

The rearrangement joins TRBV6-5 to TRBJ1-6; a possible D gene is TRBD1 (6 bases). The V gene lost 8 bases and the J gene lost 10 bases, with 15 bases spanning the gap. Germline assignment: CDR1 MNHEY and CDR2 SVGAGI. This CDR3 region has 13 residues. The CDR3 region has the DNA TGTGCCAGCGGAAAGGACAGCCGGTCACCCCTCCACTTT. It codes for CASGKDSRSPLHF.

The genes are TRBV2 and TRBJ1-5; TRBD1 is a possible D gene (6 bases). CDR1 is SNHLY, CDR2 FYNNEI, per germline. The CDR3 totals 14 residues. This CDR3 is CASGGRDSNQPQHF. The CDR3 coding sequence is TGTGCAAGCGGGGGCAGGGATAGCAATCAGCCCCAGCATTTT.

The CDR3 region is CSASSYYGNTIYF. For the CDR3, the DNA is TGCAGTGCTAGTTCCTATTATGGAAACACCATATATTTT. The chain joins TRBV20-1 to TRBJ1-3; D uncertain. Germline values: CDR1 DFQATT, CDR2 SNEGSKA (reference sequence). The CDR3 loop spans 13 amino acids. V lost 3 bases and J lost 3, with 9 bases in between.

This chain connects TRBV4-2 to TRBJ2-6, with D perhaps matching TRBD2 (5 bases). CDR1 and CDR2 (germline): LGHNA, YNFKEQ. The CDR3 is made up of 16 amino acids. Trimming removed 8 bases from V and 2 bases from J, with 16 bases in between. As DNA, the CDR3 is TGTGCCAGCGGCCCGACATTGGGAGCTGGGGCCAACGTCCTGACTTTC. This translates into CASGPTLGAGANVLTF.

The sample holds a few counts of this clone. The rearrangement joins TRBV11-3 to TRBJ2-3; tentatively, D is TRBD2 (6 bases). CDR3 length: 14 amino acids. Germline-derived CDR1 and CDR2 are SGHNT and YENEEA. The germline V and J ends were trimmed by 1 base and 4 bases, with 9 bases remaining between them. CDR3 in DNA: TGTGCCAGCAGCTTAGGACGCGGGGCAGATACGCAGTATTTT. Protein sequence: CASSLGRGADTQYF. Combining the CDR3 with reference TRBV11-3 and TRBJ2-3 gives the whole variable domain EAGVVQSPRYKIIEKKQPVAFWCNPISGHNTLYWYLQNLGQGPELLIRYENEEAVDDSQLPKDRFSAERLKGVDSTLKIQPAELGDSAVYLCASSLGRGADTQYFGPGTRLTVL.

This clone was recorded a few times. The V call is TRBV4-1, the J call TRBJ2-7; D perhaps matches TRBD1 (6 bases). Germline CDR1 and CDR2: MGHRA and YSYEKL. CDR3 length: 16 residues. V dropped 0 bases and J dropped 0 bases, with 12 bases sitting between them. In DNA form, the CDR3 reads TGCGCCAGCAGCCAAGAGACAGGTCTGAGCTCCTACGAGCAGTACTTC. Its protein is CASSQETGLSSYEQYF.

This chain joins TRBV28 and TRBJ2-3; TRBD2 matches at 8 bases. Germline lookup yields CDR1 MDHEN and CDR2 SYDVKM. J gave up 4 bases and V 5 bases, and 11 bases lay outside the gene matches. There are 16 residues in the CDR3. The CDR3 here is CASSGRTGGPADTQYF. In nucleotides, the CDR3 is TGTGCCAGCAGTGGGAGGACGGGAGGGCCAGCAGATACGCAGTATTTT.

The chain is built from TRBV19 and TRBJ1-6; D is unclear. The CDR3 is 17 residues long. CDR1 LNHDA and CDR2 SQIVND come from the germline V gene (reference sequence). The V end lost 0 bases, the J end lost 5 bases, and 14 bases lay between the germline ends. The DNA for the CDR3 is TGTGCCAGTAGTATAGATGGCACTAGCTGGAATAATTCACCCCTCCACTTT. Encoded protein: CASSIDGTSWNNSPLHF.

This clone appeared a single time. This chain connects TRBV19 to TRBJ1-1; D uncertain. Trimming took 3 bases from V and 0 from J, leaving 5 bases between them. The CDR3 has 13 residues. The germline CDR1 and CDR2 sequences are LNHDA and SQIVND (reference sequence). CDR3 DNA: TGTGCCAGTAGTATTCACTTGAACACTGAAGCTTTCTTT. As protein: CASSIHLNTEAFF. Full variable domain (outside the CDR3, taken from reference TRBV19 and TRBJ1-1): DGGITQSPKYLFRKEGQNVTLSCEQNLNHDAMYWYRQDPGQGLRLIYYSQIVNDFQKGDIAEGYSVSREKKESFPLTVTSAQKNPTAFYLCASSIHLNTEAFFGQGTRLTVV.

The chain links TRBV5-4 to TRBJ2-3, with 8 positions matching TRBD1. The trim removed 0 bases at V and 2 bases at J, leaving 2 bases unmatched. CDR1 is SGHNT and CDR2 is YYREEE in the germline V gene (reference sequence). The CDR3 has 15 amino acids. CDR3 amino acids: CASSLGDRYTDTQYF. DNA for the CDR3: TGTGCCAGCAGCTTGGGGGACAGGTACACAGATACGCAGTATTTT.

The chain has TRBV7-6 and TRBJ2-1, with 15 bases fitting TRBD2. The V gene's germline CDR1 is SGHVS and CDR2 FNYEAQ. This CDR3 has 16 residues. The V gene end was trimmed by 5 bases and the J gene end by 8 bases; junction bases not matched to a gene: 7. The CDR3: CASSLRTSGRGHEQFF. CDR3 sequence (DNA): TGTGCCAGCAGCCTCCGGACTAGCGGGAGGGGCCATGAGCAGTTCTTC.

J is TRBJ2-2 and V is TRBV19; 12 nucleotides align to TRBD1. Germline-derived CDR1 and CDR2 are LNHDA and SQIVND (reference sequence). The CDR3 sequence is 17 residues long. The V gene end was trimmed by 6 bases and the J gene end by 4 bases; junction bases not matched to a gene: 9. DNA of the CDR3: TGTGCCAGTAGCGGCCCGGGACAGGGGGCGGGCACCGGGGAGCTGTTTTTT. This translates into CASSGPGQGAGTGELFF.

V and J are TRBV5-1 and TRBJ2-1, with TRBD2 identical over 16 bases. Germline V gene data show CDR1 as SGHRS and CDR2 as YFSETQ. The V segment lost 4 bases and the J segment 9 bases; nucleotides outside the gene matches: 7. The CDR3 contains 16 residues. The CDR3 nucleotides read TGCGCCAGCAGCCCCCCGGGACTAGCGGGAGGGGCTGAGCAGTTCTTC. Protein product: CASSPPGLAGGAEQFF.

V is TRBV5-1 and J is TRBJ2-2; no reliable D call. The V end lost 0 bases, the J end lost 7 bases, and 7 bases lay between the germline ends. Germline assignment: CDR1 SGHRS and CDR2 YFSETQ. The length of the CDR3 is 13 residues. The CDR3 nucleotides read TGCGCCAGCAGCTTGGGAGTCGACGGGGAGCTGTTTTTT. This sequence encodes CASSLGVDGELFF.

V usage is TRBV5-5 and J usage is TRBJ2-5, with D uncertain. V was shortened by 1 base and J by 5 bases, with 12 bases between the two germline ends. CDR3 size: 14 residues. The germline CDR1 and CDR2 sequences are SGHKS and YYEKEE (reference sequence). The CDR3 sequence is CASSLLLSVETQYF. The CDR3 DNA reads as TGTGCCAGCAGCTTGTTGTTGTCCGTGGAGACCCAGTACTTC.

The chain uses TRBV6-5 and TRBJ1-2; D remains ambiguous. The CDR3 spans 11 residues. V lost 6 bases and J lost 5, with 7 bases in between. Looked up from germline, CDR1 is MNHEY and CDR2 is SVGAGI. The CDR3 sequence: CASRPQYGYTF. CDR3 bases: TGTGCCAGCAGGCCACAGTATGGCTACACCTTC.

V gene TRBV6-5 combines with J gene TRBJ2-5, with D tentatively TRBD1 (5 bases). V gave up 10 bases and J gave up 1 base, with 13 bases separating them. Germline assignment: CDR1 MNHEY and CDR2 SVGAGI. This CDR3 spans 13 amino acids. For the CDR3, the DNA is TGTGCCACCCTGGGGCCCTCCCAAGAGACCCAGTACTTC. Translated: CATLGPSQETQYF.

V and J are TRBV11-3 and TRBJ2-7, with D possibly being TRBD2 (5 bases). The germline gives CDR1 SGHNT, CDR2 YENEEA. The CDR3 contains 14 residues. The ends were cut back, 1 base at V and 3 bases at J, with 10 bases in the middle. This chain's CDR3 is CASSLANGDYEQYF. The CDR3 DNA sequence: TGTGCCAGCAGCTTAGCAAACGGGGACTACGAGCAGTACTTC.

This clone was picked up one time. The J gene is TRBJ1-1, the V gene TRBV5-1; D uncertain. Between the trimmed V and J ends, which lost 5 bases and 2 bases, there was a span of 10 bases. This CDR3 region has 13 residues. Looked up from germline, CDR1 is SGHRS and CDR2 is YFSETQ. The CDR3 DNA follows: TGCGCCAGCAGATCACAAGTAAACACTGAAGCTTTCTTT. Amino acids: CASRSQVNTEAFF. The whole variable domain, remainder taken from reference TRBV5-1 and TRBJ1-1, is KAGVTQTPRYLIKTRGQQVTLSCSPISGHRSVSWYQQTPGQGLQFLFEYFSETQRNKGNFPGRFSGRQFSNSRSEMNVSTLELGDSALYLCASRSQVNTEAFFGQGTRLTVV.

The chain is built from TRBV4-1 and TRBJ2-1, with 9 bases that match TRBD2. CDR3 size: 15 residues. The germline V gene has CDR1 MGHRA and CDR2 YSYEKL. J was trimmed by 7 bases and V by 4 bases; bases with no gene match: 8. The CDR3 bases are TGCGCCAGCAGCCTGGGTAGCGGGAGTGTGAATGAGCAGTTCTTC. This gives the protein CASSLGSGSVNEQFF.

V gene TRBV12-5 combines with J gene TRBJ1-1; 10 bases are a match to TRBD1. The ends lost 0 bases at V and 1 base at J; junction bases unmatched: 5. The CDR3 has 17 residues. The germline gives CDR1 LGHNT, CDR2 FRNRAP. The CDR3 loop reads CASGLVIGQGGNTEAFF. The CDR3 DNA sequence: TGTGCTAGTGGTTTGGTCATAGGACAGGGGGGGAACACTGAAGCTTTCTTT. The full variable domain, with the rest looked up from reference TRBV12-5 and TRBJ1-1, is DARVTQTPRHKVTEMGQEVTMRCQPILGHNTVFWYRQTMMQGLELLAYFRNRAPLDDSGMPKDRFSAEMPDATLATLKIQPSEPRDSAVYFCASGLVIGQGGNTEAFFGQGTRLTVV.

The V gene is TRBV6-1, the J gene TRBJ1-1; the D gene is possibly TRBD1 (6 bases). Germline V lookup: CDR1 MNHNS, CDR2 SASEGT. V gave up 2 bases and J gave up 1 base, with 11 bases separating them. The CDR3 consists of 15 residues. CDR3 residues: CASSETVRGNTEAFF. The CDR3 DNA reads as TGTGCCAGCAGTGAAACGGTCAGGGGGAACACTGAAGCTTTCTTT.

The gene calls are TRBV3-1 (or the pseudogene TRBV3-2) and TRBJ1-3; tentative D call: TRBD1 (6 bases). The length of the CDR3 is 13 residues. The germline V gene has CDR1 LGHDT and CDR2 YNNKEL (reference sequence). Trimming took off 6 bases at V and 4 bases at J, with 10 bases between the two ends. The CDR3 spells CASRVTGGNTIYF. The CDR3 DNA reads TGTGCCAGCAGAGTGACAGGAGGAAACACCATATATTTT.

The chain carries TRBV30 and TRBJ1-2; TRBD1 aligns across 7 bases. CDR1 GTSNPN and CDR2 SVGIG come from the germline V gene (reference sequence). The CDR3 extends over 14 amino acids. V lost 1 base to trimming and J lost 6 bases; unmatched junction nucleotides: 8. CDR3 sequence reads: CAWSGNRGRDGYTF. CDR3 DNA sequence: TGTGCCTGGAGTGGCAACAGGGGTAGGGATGGCTACACCTTC. Variable domain in full (rest from reference TRBV30 and TRBJ1-2): SQTIHQWPATLVQPVGSPLSLECTVEGTSNPNLYWYRQAAGRGLQLLFYSVGIGQISSEVPQNLSASRPQDRQFILSSKKLLLSDSGFYLCAWSGNRGRDGYTFGSGTRLTVV.

The chain employs TRBV19 and TRBJ2-1; 7 nucleotides agree with TRBD2. V shed 3 bases and J 0 bases; nucleotides not matched to a gene: 5. This CDR3 comprises 16 residues. Germline CDR1 reads LNHDA; CDR2 reads SQIVND (reference sequence). The CDR3 protein is CASSIRRTSSYNEQFF. The CDR3 nucleotides are TGTGCCAGTAGTATCCGGCGGACTAGCTCCTACAATGAGCAGTTCTTC.

The genes are TRBV10-3 and TRBJ2-1; 12 nucleotides agree with TRBD2. Per the germline V gene, CDR1 is ENHRY and CDR2 is SYGVKD. The CDR3 extends over 14 amino acids. Trimming took 10 bases from V and 5 from J; bases not matched to a gene: 6. This CDR3 is CATESSGRDNEQFF. The DNA of the CDR3 is TGTGCCACCGAGTCTAGCGGGAGGGACAATGAGCAGTTCTTC.

The chain recombines TRBV28 with TRBJ2-2, with no clear D. The V end lost 5 bases, the J end lost 4 bases, and 5 bases lay between the germline ends. Germline assignment: CDR1 MDHEN and CDR2 SYDVKM. The CDR3 has 12 amino acids. The CDR3 loop is CASSISTGELFF. CDR3 coding DNA: TGTGCCAGCAGTATTAGCACCGGGGAGCTGTTTTTT.

This sequence joins TRBV18 and TRBJ1-4; D unclear. Germline V gene data show CDR1 as KGHSH and CDR2 as LQKENI. Trimming stripped 0 bases from V and 0 bases from J, with 5 bases between. The CDR3 is made up of 15 amino acids. The CDR3 bases are TGTGCCAGCTCACCACCCGCAGCAACTAATGAAAAACTGTTTTTT. Translated: CASSPPAATNEKLFF.

This chain joins TRBV7-2 and TRBJ2-2; D might be TRBD2 (6 bases). Germline V CDR1 and CDR2: SGHTA, FQGNSA. V was shortened by 3 bases and J by 0 bases, with 11 bases between the two germline ends. The CDR3 length is 16 residues. The CDR3 spells CASSLQVAANTGELFF. In DNA form, the CDR3 reads TGTGCCAGCAGCTTGCAAGTAGCGGCGAACACCGGGGAGCTGTTTTTT.